These T cell receptor beta chains were read from a single sample in a study of beta chain features in type 1 diabetes. Sequenced by immunoSEQ multiplex PCR; TCRdb stores in-frame clones only, minus some. The repertoire consists of about 400,000 clones, with approximately 12% occurring once and the leading ten covering roughly 0.015%. Material: naive CD4+ T cells from blood. These TCRs come from a man aged 18-30 years in good health. Each CDR3 is given with its conserved first and last residue. Fields, in order: J gene, clone size, D gene, V gene, CDR3 protein, CDR3 DNA. D genes are given only for firm matches. The size of a clone is reported for some rows only, either as once, few or many, or as a class for expanded clones.

TRBJ2-2 few TRBD1 TRBV5-1 CASSTGTGTAGELFF TGCGCCAGCAGCACAGGGACAGGGACGGCCGGGGAGCTGTTTTTT
TRBJ1-1 - - TRBV30 CAWSSTGTTEAFF TGTGCCTGGAGTTCAACAGGGACCACTGAAGCTTTCTTT
TRBJ2-7 few TRBD2 TRBV9 CASSVVPAGVIYEQYF TGTGCCAGCAGCGTAGTTCCAGCGGGAGTTATCTACGAGCAGTACTTC
TRBJ2-7 few - TRBV13 CASSLVRAPISYEQYF TGTGCCAGCAGCTTAGTTCGAGCGCCCATCTCCTACGAGCAGTACTTC
TRBJ1-4 - - TRBV21-1 CASSVDREGEKLFF TGTGCCAGCAGCGTGGACAGGGAGGGTGAAAAACTGTTTTTT
TRBJ1-5 few TRBD1 TRBV5-4 CASSRGQGDQPQHF TGTGCCAGCAGTAGAGGACAGGGCGATCAGCCCCAGCATTTT
TRBJ1-4 - - TRBV5-6 CASQLFRAYNEKLFF TGTGCCAGTCAACTCTTCAGGGCGTATAATGAAAAACTGTTTTTT
TRBJ2-5 - TRBD1 TRBV28 CASSRDSRETQYF TGTGCCAGCAGCCGGGACAGCAGAGAGACCCAGTACTTC
TRBJ2-3 - - TRBV19 CASSMTWVGTDTQYF TGTGCCAGTAGTATGACATGGGTGGGCACAGATACGCAGTATTTT
TRBJ2-7 - TRBD2 TRBV7-2 CASSLASVGTTHDEQYF TGTGCCAGCAGCTTAGCGTCTGTGGGGACTACTCACGACGAGCAGTACTTC
TRBJ2-5 - - TRBV7-7 CASSVGGSGRETQYF TGTGCTAGCAGTGTAGGGGGATCGGGACGTGAGACCCAGTACTTC
TRBJ2-3 - TRBD2 TRBV28 CASSSGLAEHTDTQYF TGTGCCAGCAGTTCGGGACTAGCGGAACACACAGATACGCAGTATTTT
TRBJ2-7 few TRBD1 TRBV28 CASGTGGRYEQYF TGTGCCAGCGGCACAGGGGGCAGGTACGAGCAGTACTTC
TRBJ2-7 - - TRBV5-1 CASSPWGVTAEQYF TGCGCCAGCAGCCCGTGGGGGGTCACGGCCGAGCAGTACTTC
TRBJ1-1 few - TRBV10-3 CAISDGTRERNTEAFF TGTGCCATCAGTGACGGGACAAGAGAGAGGAACACTGAAGCTTTCTTT
TRBJ1-2 - TRBD1 TRBV7-9 CASSLQGQVDYGYTF TGTGCCAGCAGCTTGCAGGGACAGGTCGACTATGGCTACACCTTC
TRBJ2-5 - - TRBV13 CASSLQGGRETQYF TGTGCCAGCAGCTTACAGGGTGGGAGGGAGACCCAGTACTTC
TRBJ1-5 - - TRBV7-2 CASSSYSSNQPQHF TGTGCCAGCAGCTCGTACAGCAGCAATCAGCCCCAGCATTTT
TRBJ1-5 few - TRBV10-3 CAISSRGDQPQHF TGTGCCATCTCGAGCAGGGGAGATCAGCCCCAGCATTTT
TRBJ2-1 - TRBD2 TRBV28 CASSRGLAGHEQFF TGTGCCAGCAGCCGGGGACTAGCGGGACATGAGCAGTTCTTC
TRBJ2-2 - - TRBV7-9 CASSLRTAEHRAGELFF TGTGCCAGCAGCTTAAGGACAGCCGAACACCGTGCCGGGGAGCTGTTTTTT
TRBJ1-2 - - TRBV20-1 CSALGGDGYTF TGCAGTGCCCTAGGAGGGGACGGCTACACCTTC
TRBJ2-3 - TRBD2 TRBV7-3 CASSTSGGPDTQYF TGTGCCAGCAGTACTAGCGGGGGCCCAGATACGCAGTATTTT
TRBJ2-7 few TRBD2 TRBV9 CASSVTSGPPYEQYF TGTGCCAGCAGCGTAACTAGCGGGCCGCCCTACGAGCAGTACTTC
TRBJ2-5 few - TRBV29-1 CSVVALQETQYF TGCAGCGTTGTAGCGCTCCAAGAGACCCAGTACTTC
TRBJ2-7 few - TRBV5-1 CASSLLAGASSYEQYF TGCGCCAGCAGCTTGTTGGCAGGGGCAAGCTCCTACGAGCAGTACTTC
TRBJ2-7 few TRBD1 TRBV29-1 CSFDRGNYEQYF TGCAGCTTCGACAGGGGGAACTACGAGCAGTACTTC
TRBJ2-4 - - TRBV4-3 CASSQDSGGLGKNIQYF TGCGCCAGCAGCCAAGATTCCGGGGGGCTTGGCAAAAACATTCAGTACTTC
TRBJ2-1 few TRBD1 TRBV9 CASSVASGGQGIDNEQFF TGTGCCAGCAGCGTAGCTTCAGGCGGACAGGGAATCGACAATGAGCAGTTCTTC
TRBJ2-7 - TRBD2 TRBV9 CASSPRGGAGVEEQYF TGTGCCAGCAGCCCTCGGGGAGGAGCGGGAGTGGAAGAGCAGTACTTC
TRBJ2-7 few - TRBV7-9 CASRAGRQSAYEQYF TGTGCCAGCAGGGCAGGGAGGCAGTCGGCCTACGAGCAGTACTTC
TRBJ1-1 few TRBD1 TRBV11-1 CASSPRTGLNTEAFF TGTGCCAGCAGCCCCCGGACAGGGCTGAACACTGAAGCTTTCTTT
TRBJ2-2 few TRBD2 TRBV30 CAWRRLAGVLFF TGTGCCTGGAGAAGACTAGCGGGCGTGCTGTTTTTT
TRBJ2-5 few - TRBV5-6 CASSILQGQETQYF TGTGCCAGCAGCATATTACAGGGCCAAGAGACCCAGTACTTC
TRBJ2-5 few - TRBV7-9 CASSVRGGETQYF TGTGCCAGCAGCGTCAGGGGTGGAGAGACCCAGTACTTC
TRBJ2-2 - TRBD2 TRBV5-1 CASSLDPAGGGTGELFF TGCGCCAGCAGCTTGGACCCGGCGGGAGGGGGCACCGGGGAGCTGTTTTTT
TRBJ1-2 few TRBD1 TRBV28 CASSFIGQGGGYTF TGTGCCAGCAGTTTTATCGGACAGGGAGGAGGCTACACCTTC
TRBJ1-2 few - TRBV28 CASSSGQRYGYTF TGTGCCAGCAGTTCCGGACAGCGTTATGGCTACACCTTC
TRBJ1-2 - - TRBV5-1 CASSLARQISGGYGYTF TGCGCCAGCAGCTTGGCGCGTCAGATAAGCGGAGGCTATGGCTACACCTTC
TRBJ2-3 few - TRBV25-1 CASRNGAASTDTQYF TGTGCCAGCAGGAACGGAGCTGCTAGCACAGATACGCAGTATTTT
TRBJ1-5 - TRBD1 TRBV27 CASSLYRGLKGARDSNQPQHF TGTGCCAGCAGTTTATATCGGGGTTTAAAGGGGGCAAGGGATAGCAATCAGCCCCAGCATTTT
TRBJ2-3 - - TRBV25-1 CASSELWPTDTQYF TGTGCCAGCAGTGAATTGTGGCCCACAGATACGCAGTATTTT
TRBJ1-6 - TRBD1 TRBV13 CASSLGQGAGGRNSPLHF TGTGCCAGCAGCTTAGGGCAGGGGGCTGGTGGAAGGAATTCACCCCTCCACTTT
TRBJ1-1 - TRBD1 TRBV7-2 CASSSGQVNTEAFF TGTGCCAGCAGCTCGGGACAGGTGAACACTGAAGCTTTCTTT
TRBJ1-5 - - TRBV7-2 CASSLLLSSNQPQHF TGTGCCAGCAGCTTATTGTTGAGCTCCAATCAGCCCCAGCATTTT
TRBJ2-7 - - TRBV28 CASMGSGARDEQYF TGTGCCAGCATGGGGTCTGGGGCACGAGACGAGCAGTACTTC
TRBJ2-1 few TRBD1 TRBV18 CASSLGQFNEQFF TGTGCCAGCTCACTGGGACAGTTCAATGAGCAGTTCTTC
TRBJ2-1 few - TRBV5-4 CASSPSEREQFF TGTGCCAGCAGCCCCTCGGAGCGGGAGCAGTTCTTC
TRBJ2-7 few - TRBV28 CASTRGASSYEQYF TGTGCCAGCACCAGGGGCGCGAGCTCCTACGAGCAGTACTTC
TRBJ2-2 - - TRBV18 CASSPNRGGHINTGELFF TGTGCCAGCTCACCAAATCGTGGGGGACATATCAACACCGGGGAGCTGTTTTTT
TRBJ2-7 few TRBD1 TRBV6-6 CASSSTGPSYEQYF TGTGCCAGCAGCTCGACAGGGCCGTCCTACGAGCAGTACTTC
TRBJ1-1 - - TRBV9 CASTRGPGGTEAFF TGTGCCAGCACCCGGGGACCGGGAGGCACTGAAGCTTTCTTT
TRBJ1-5 few - TRBV9 CASSVGLHNQPQHF TGTGCCAGCAGCGTAGGGCTCCACAATCAGCCCCAGCATTTT
TRBJ1-2 - - TRBV6-1 CASSDTGRYGYTF TGTGCCAGCAGTGATACAGGGCGCTATGGCTACACCTTC
TRBJ1-1 few - TRBV6-1 CASSARQATREAFF TGTGCCAGCAGTGCTCGACAGGCTACTCGTGAAGCTTTCTTT
TRBJ2-1 - TRBD1 TRBV6-5 CASSFRDRGGEQFF TGTGCCAGCAGTTTCCGGGACAGGGGTGGAGAGCAGTTCTTC
TRBJ2-5 few - TRBV27 CASSLEETQYF TGTGCCAGCAGTTTGGAGGAGACCCAGTACTTC
TRBJ2-1 - - TRBV18 CASSPLWGEVNNEQFF TGTGCCAGCTCACCGTTATGGGGGGAGGTAAACAATGAGCAGTTCTTC
TRBJ2-1 few - TRBV11-2 CASSLGGTYKGHEQFF TGTGCCAGCAGCTTAGGAGGGACTTATAAAGGCCATGAGCAGTTCTTC